This TCR beta chain was obtained from a study of tumor and adjacent non-tumor tissue in lung cancer. Regarding the study as a whole: Normal lung showed higher cumulative top 100 clone frequency than tumor. Patients with more diverse tumor TCRs had worse survival.

Comments on this clonotype: Its antigen remains unknown.

The library came from three nested PCR rounds adapted from ARM-PCR protocols. TCRdb re-derived calls from the multiplex PCR reads in MiXCR, one entry per CDR3 protein. Here the sample spans about 98,000 distinct CDR3 sequences, about 80% being singletons. RNA was extracted from bulk tissue without any cell sorting. More than 3 cm separated this lung sample from the edge of the tumor. Trimming shortened V by 10 bases and J by 8 bases, and 26 bases separated the two germline ends. Germline CDR1 reads LGHNA; CDR2 reads YNFKEQ. The CDR3 is made up of 16 amino acids. The sequenced sample was distant non-tumor lung tissue. The chain combines TRBV4-2 with TRBJ2-2; D is unclear. The clonotype was recovered from a man between 60 and 70 years old with small cell lung cancer. CDR3 sequence reads: CANIQERGVAAGELFF. The CDR3 bases are TGTGCCAACATCCAGGAGAGAGGAGTCGCTGCTGGGGAGCTGTTTTTT.